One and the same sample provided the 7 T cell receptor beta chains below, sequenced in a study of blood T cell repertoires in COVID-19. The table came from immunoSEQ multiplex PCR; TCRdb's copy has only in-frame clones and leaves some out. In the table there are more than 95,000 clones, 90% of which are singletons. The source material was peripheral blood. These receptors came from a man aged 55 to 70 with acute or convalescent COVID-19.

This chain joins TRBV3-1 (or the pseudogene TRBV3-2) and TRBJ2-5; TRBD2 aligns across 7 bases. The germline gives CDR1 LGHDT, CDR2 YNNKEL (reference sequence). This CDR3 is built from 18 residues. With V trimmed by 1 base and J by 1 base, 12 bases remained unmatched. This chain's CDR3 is CASSQGVSTSMSQETQYF. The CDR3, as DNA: TGTGCCAGCAGCCAAGGTGTCTCGACTAGCATGAGCCAAGAGACCCAGTACTTC.

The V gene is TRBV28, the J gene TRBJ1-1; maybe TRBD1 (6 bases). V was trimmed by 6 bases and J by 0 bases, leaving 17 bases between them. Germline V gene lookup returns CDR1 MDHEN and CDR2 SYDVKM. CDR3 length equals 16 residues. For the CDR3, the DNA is TGTGCCAGCAGCTCACCGGGACAACCCATGAACACTGAAGCTTTCTTT. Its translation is CASSSPGQPMNTEAFF. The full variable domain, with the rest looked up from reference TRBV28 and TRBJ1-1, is DVKVTQSSRYLVKRTGEKVFLECVQDMDHENMFWYRQDPGLGLRLIYFSYDVKMKEKGDIPEGYSVSREKKERFSLILESASTNQTSMYLCASSSPGQPMNTEAFFGQGTRLTVV.

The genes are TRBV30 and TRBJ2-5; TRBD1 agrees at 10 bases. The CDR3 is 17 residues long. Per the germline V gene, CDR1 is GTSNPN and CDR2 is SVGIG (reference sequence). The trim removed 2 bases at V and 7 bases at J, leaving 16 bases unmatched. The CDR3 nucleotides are TGTGCCTGGAGTAAACTCAGACCCGGGACAGGGGACTGGACCCAGTACTTC. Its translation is CAWSKLRPGTGDWTQYF.

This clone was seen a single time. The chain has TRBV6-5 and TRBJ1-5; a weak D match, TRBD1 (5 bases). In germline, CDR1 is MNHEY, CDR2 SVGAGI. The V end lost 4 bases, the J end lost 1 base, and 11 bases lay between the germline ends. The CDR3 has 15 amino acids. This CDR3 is CASSSGDRSNQPQHF. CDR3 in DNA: TGTGCCAGCAGTTCGGGGGACCGAAGCAATCAGCCCCAGCATTTT.

CDR3 in amino acids: CASSLGGGRVNTEAFF. Written as DNA, the CDR3 is TGTGCCAGTAGTTTAGGGGGGGGCAGAGTGAACACTGAAGCTTTCTTT. The chain combines TRBV19 with TRBJ1-1; D is perhaps TRBD1 (6 bases). The length of the CDR3 is 16 residues. V was pared by 5 bases and J by 0 bases, with 16 bases between. CDR1 and CDR2 from the germline V gene are LNHDA and SQIVND (reference sequence).

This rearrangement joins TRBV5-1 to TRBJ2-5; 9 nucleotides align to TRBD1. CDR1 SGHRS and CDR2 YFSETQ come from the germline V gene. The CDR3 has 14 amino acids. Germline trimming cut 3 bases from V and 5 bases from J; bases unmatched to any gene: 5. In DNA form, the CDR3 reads TGCGCCAGCAGCTCAACAGGGGGCGAGGAGACCCAGTACTTC. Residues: CASSSTGGEETQYF.

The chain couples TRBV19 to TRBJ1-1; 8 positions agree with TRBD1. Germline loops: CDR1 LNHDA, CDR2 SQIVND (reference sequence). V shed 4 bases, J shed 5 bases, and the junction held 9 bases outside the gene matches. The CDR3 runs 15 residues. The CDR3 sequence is CASSNGQGWATEAFF. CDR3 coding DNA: TGTGCCAGTAGTAACGGACAGGGTTGGGCTACTGAAGCTTTCTTT.